The source of this T cell receptor beta chain is a study of cytomegalovirus exposure and HLA in healthy donors. Separation from the roughly 670-subject first cohort characterized the roughly 130-subject validation cohort, to which the donors belonged. Assay used: immunoSEQ multiplex PCR; TCRdb lists only in-frame clones, some missing. This sample has about 120,000 clones; 90% to 97% occur once, and the top ten carry less than 2%. The sample taken for sequencing was PBMCs. The source of this sequence is a man aged 18 to 29 in good health and CMV-seronegative.

The CDR3: CASSLVLSGNTIYF. Here the CDR3 DNA reads TGTGCCAGCAGCTTAGTACTATCTGGAAACACCATATATTTT. The V gene is TRBV7-9, the J gene TRBJ1-3; unclear D gene. The CDR3 consists of 14 residues. V was clipped by 1 base and J by 1 base, with 5 bases between them. From germline, CDR1 is SEHNR and CDR2 FQNEAQ (reference sequence).